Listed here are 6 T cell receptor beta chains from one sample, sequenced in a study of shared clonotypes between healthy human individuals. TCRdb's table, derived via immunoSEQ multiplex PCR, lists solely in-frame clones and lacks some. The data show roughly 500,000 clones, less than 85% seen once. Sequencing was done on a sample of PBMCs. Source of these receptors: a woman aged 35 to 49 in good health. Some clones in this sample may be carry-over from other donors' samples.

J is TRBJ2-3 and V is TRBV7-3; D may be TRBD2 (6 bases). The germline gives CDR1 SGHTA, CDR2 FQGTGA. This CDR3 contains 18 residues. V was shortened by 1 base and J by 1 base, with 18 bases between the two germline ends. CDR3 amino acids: CASSLKGLGGRGTDTQYF. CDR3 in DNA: TGTGCCAGCAGCTTAAAGGGACTGGGTGGAAGGGGCACAGATACGCAGTATTTT.

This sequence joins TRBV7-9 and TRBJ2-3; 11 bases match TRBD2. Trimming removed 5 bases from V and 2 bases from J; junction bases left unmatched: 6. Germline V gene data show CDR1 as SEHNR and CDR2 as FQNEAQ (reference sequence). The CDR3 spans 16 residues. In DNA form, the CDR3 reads TGTGCCAGCAGCCCGGGACTAGCGGACCACACAGATACGCAGTATTTT. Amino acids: CASSPGLADHTDTQYF.

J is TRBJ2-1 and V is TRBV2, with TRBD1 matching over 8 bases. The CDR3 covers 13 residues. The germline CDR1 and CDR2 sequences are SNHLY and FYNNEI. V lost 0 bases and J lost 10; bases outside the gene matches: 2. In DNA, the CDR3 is TGTGCCAGCAGTGAAGCCGGGACAGGAGAGCAGTTCTTC. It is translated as CASSEAGTGEQFF.

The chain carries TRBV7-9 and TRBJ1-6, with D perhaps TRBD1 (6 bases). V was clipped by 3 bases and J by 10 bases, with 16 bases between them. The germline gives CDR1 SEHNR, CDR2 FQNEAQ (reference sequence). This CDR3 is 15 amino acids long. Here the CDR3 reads CASSFQTGQASPLHF. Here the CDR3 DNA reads TGTGCCAGCAGCTTCCAGACAGGCCAAGCGTCACCCCTCCACTTT.

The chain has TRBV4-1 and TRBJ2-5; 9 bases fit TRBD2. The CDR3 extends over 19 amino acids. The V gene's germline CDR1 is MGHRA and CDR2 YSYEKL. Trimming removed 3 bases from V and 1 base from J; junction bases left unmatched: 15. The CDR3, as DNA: TGCGCCAGCAGCCATTCCCGAGTAGCGATTAGCGGGGGCCAAGAGACCCAGTACTTC. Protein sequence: CASSHSRVAISGGQETQYF.

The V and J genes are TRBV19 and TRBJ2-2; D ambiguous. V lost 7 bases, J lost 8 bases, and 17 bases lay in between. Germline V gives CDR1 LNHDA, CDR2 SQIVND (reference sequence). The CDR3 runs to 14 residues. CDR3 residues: CASNPSRLRGELFF. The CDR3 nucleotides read TGTGCCAGTAATCCCTCACGACTCCGTGGGGAGCTGTTTTTT. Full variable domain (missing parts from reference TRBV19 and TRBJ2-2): DGGITQSPKYLFRKEGQNVTLSCEQNLNHDAMYWYRQDPGQGLRLIYYSQIVNDFQKGDIAEGYSVSREKKESFPLTVTSAQKNPTAFYLCASNPSRLRGELFFGEGSRLTVL.